This TCR beta chain is from a study of early T cells in non-severe SARS-CoV-2 infection. Per the germline V gene, CDR1 is LNHDA and CDR2 is SQIVND (reference sequence). The V gene end was trimmed by 4 bases and the J gene end by 4 bases; junction bases not matched to a gene: 5. CDR3 size: 15 residues. In this sample, this clonotype turned up a few times. The antigen is undetermined. Findings of the study overall: The study's VDJdb matching favored anti-spike CD8 responses and missed private and CD4 specificities.

Individual cDNA molecules received unique molecular identifiers. TCRdb re-called the 5' RACE reads through MiXCR, storing one row per CDR3 protein. The sample has tens of thousands of distinct CDR3 sequences, more than 12% seen once. This receptor was taken from an adult who was a healthcare worker with PCR-confirmed SARS-CoV-2 infection or an uninfected control (not recorded which). The V gene is TRBV19, the J gene TRBJ2-1; 9 bases align to TRBD1. Sample: whole blood, taken at baseline. Here the CDR3 reads CASSSTGGAYNEQFF. The CDR3 region has the DNA TGTGCCAGTAGTAGTACAGGGGGCGCGTACAATGAGCAGTTCTTC. The variable domain in full, completed from reference TRBV19 and TRBJ2-1, reads DGGITQSPKYLFRKEGQNVTLSCEQNLNHDAMYWYRQDPGQGLRLIYYSQIVNDFQKGDIAEGYSVSREKKESFPLTVTSAQKNPTAFYLCASSSTGGAYNEQFFGPGTRLTVL.